The present TCR beta chain was sequenced within a study of somatic mutations in cytotoxic T cells in rheumatoid arthritis (dated by TCRdb to the late 2010s). As for the study more broadly: Peripheral blood (around 28 ml EDTA) was collected from patients immediately after diagnosis and before any treatment began. A FACSAria II or Sony SH800 was used to flow-sort some V beta antibody-stained T-cell populations at nearly 100% purity, and TCRB sequencing was also done on sorted V beta1+ cells. In newly diagnosed rheumatoid arthritis without treatment, the study examined if expanded CD8+ T-cell clones harbor somatic mutations, relying on TCRB deep sequencing to characterize clonality. For roughly 63 rheumatoid arthritis patients and fewer than 25 healthy controls, TCRB deep sequencing was carried out. The median ages of the patient and control groups were essentially identical.

Results the study describes overall, beyond this receptor: There was no significant difference in CD8+ T-cell clonality between rheumatoid arthritis patients and age-matched healthy controls. Several identical CD8+ TCRB sequences were found in both blood and synovial fluid, and in about an eighth of the roughly 60 patients the largest CD8+ clone exceeded 20% of CD8+ cells. An increase of CD8+ clonality with age was seen in patients (Spearman r of about 0.45) but not in healthy controls. Viral specificity could not be ruled out by absence from virus-specific databases, and the antigen targets of the expanded CD8+ clones remained unknown. The slight underrepresentation of TRBV07 in patients was not corrected for multiple comparisons.

Measured from the cysteine to the phenylalanine, the CDR3 is 14 residues long. The CDR3 DNA has 42 bases and is translated from base 1. Trimming accounts for 1 base at V and 2 bases at J, while the number of junction bases matched to no gene is 1. The germline V gene provides CDR1 SGHVS and CDR2 FNYEAQ. CD4+ and CD8+ cells were isolated by positive magnetic bead selection on an AutoMACS, and purity was checked by flow cytometry. A TCR V beta antibody panel was used in flow cytometry to screen first for clonal expansions, which were then characterized by TCRB deep sequencing of sorted CD8+ fractions. Isolation of peripheral blood mononuclear cells was done through Ficoll-Paque PLUS density gradient separation. Nucleospin Tissue or Tissue XS kits were used to extract DNA from CD4-enriched, CD8-enriched or PBMC samples, and a Qubit 2.0 fluorometer was used for quantification. A note on this clone: It has no known antigen specificity. It has no much larger one-base neighbor in the sample; base qualities were not kept.

Genomic DNA underwent TCRB CDR3 sequencing using the immunoSEQ assay. Processing in the source paper ran as follows. Patient CD8+ clones larger than 1% were compared against published virus-specific TCRB sequences, and only a few matched. Only productive TCRB rearrangements were included in the analyses. Clonality was calculated as a Shannon entropy-based productive clonality index, and a clone was defined by a unique TCRB CDR3 sequence. To calculate repertoire overlap between two samples, the template counts of each clone were considered relative to each sample's total templates. A correlation with a Spearman r of roughly 0.66 was found between V-gene usage by flow cytometry and V-gene usage by TCRB sequencing. Entries here come from immuneACCESS through TCRdb and include only in-frame sequences with V and J called. Some clones fail to appear in such tables; in the studies checked, an unresolved V gene covers under half of the shortfall, and the cause of the remainder is unknown. That table furnishes V, J and clone size, whereas the DNA furnished D and trimming. The sample profile shows around 23,000 clones; roughly 80% of them were found once. 3% to 4% of the sample goes to the ten largest clones.

Here the chain combines TRBV7-6 and TRBJ2-7; a stretch of 8 junction bases matches TRBD1. This sequence was found in an adult with rheumatoid arthritis. The specimen was CD8+ T cells sorted from blood. The CDR3 protein sequence reads: CASSLGTGTYEQYF. The DNA sequence is TGTGCCAGCAGCTTAGGGACAGGGACCTACGAGCAGTACTTC.